The present TCR beta chain was sequenced within a study of blood T cells in healthy people across ages. This clonotype was detected many times. The antigen is unknown. They isolated at least 6 million PBMCs from each sample. The study's findings and limits: When set beside aged donors, long-lived donors presented more naive CD4+ cells and higher diversity. Changes in expanded clonotypes were possibly confounded, as the CMV status of donors was unknown.

It was with a sample-barcoded 5' primer and a J-beta primer mix that a second PCR of roughly 7 to 12 cycles was run. Each cDNA molecule received a tag from a template-switch adaptor that had 12 random nucleotides. TCRdb reprocessed the 5' RACE reads with MiXCR, giving one entry per CDR3 protein. The sample comprises around 2 million distinct CDR3 sequences, about 39% of which are singletons, and more than 20% rests with the top ten. The CDR3 covers 12 residues. CDR1 is SGHVS and CDR2 is FQNEAQ in the germline V gene. The V and J ends lost 5 bases and 6 bases respectively, with 10 bases between them. Material: blood. The chain employs TRBV7-8 and TRBJ1-2, with D possibly matching TRBD1 (5 bases). This clonotype was sampled from a human donor in good health. CDR3 residues: CASSRGGDGYTF. DNA of the CDR3: TGTGCCAGCAGCCGTGGAGGGGATGGCTACACCTTC.